The clone carrying this T cell receptor beta chain was observed a handful of times. This sample was taken from a study of naive and memory T cell subsets. Ligated cDNA underwent four rounds of PCR with nested alpha and beta constant region primers and SP2. Alpha and beta constant region primers primed reverse transcription for blood and skin samples. From the 5' RACE reads, TCRdb called clonotypes with MiXCR, one entry per CDR3 protein. The repertoire has tens of thousands of distinct CDR3 sequences, roughly 7% of them found once; the top ten carry 8.5% to 10%. TCR cDNA received a 3' ligated oligonucleotide that carried a UMI. Adult healthy volunteers gave 2.5 ml peripheral blood for whole-blood RNA. Input was roughly 1 to 1000 ng of DNase-treated total RNA without cell sorting. Germline-derived CDR1 and CDR2 are SGHAT and FQNNGV. Trimming at V came to 6 bases and at J to 8 bases, leaving 8 bases not matched to a gene. The CDR3 has 15 amino acids.

The V gene is TRBV11-2, the J gene TRBJ1-6, with 9 bases identical to TRBD1. The sequence derives from a male donor in good health. This chain's CDR3 is CASRPRGQGDSPLHF. The CDR3, as DNA: TGTGCCAGCAGACCGCGGGGACAGGGAGATTCACCCCTCCACTTT.